This T cell receptor (beta chain) was identified in a study of cytomegalovirus exposure and HLA in healthy donors. Study-level findings and limits: The productive fraction for most TCR beta V segments was about 87% or about 30% in an earlier analysis.

PCR primers comprised 60 Vbeta and 13 Jbeta primers. The assay was immunoSEQ multiplex PCR, and TCRdb's table has in-frame clones only and misses some. Of about 140,000 clones listed, approximately 79% are singletons. The CDR3 sequence is 15 residues long. Germline V gene lookup returns CDR1 SNHLY and CDR2 FYNNEI. Trimming stripped 6 bases from V and 0 bases from J, with 12 bases between. In regard to this clone: Its antigen is unknown.

The source material was PBMCs. The clonotype originates from a male donor in good health and CMV-seronegative. The chain is built from TRBV2 and TRBJ1-5, with D possibly matching TRBD1 (6 bases). Written as DNA, the CDR3 is TGTGCCAGCAGCAGGGGTCCATATAGCAATCAGCCCCAGCATTTT. Its translation is CASSRGPYSNQPQHF.